The 12 T cell receptor beta chains presented below share a single source sample, sequenced in a study of blood T cells in healthy people across ages. Primers used in a second PCR of roughly 6 to 12 cycles were a sample-barcoded 5' primer and a J-beta primer mix. TCRdb re-derived calls from the 5' RACE reads in MiXCR, one entry per CDR3 protein. The sample contains 750,000 to 950,000 distinct CDR3 sequences, roughly 28% of which appear only once. These data also featured in a second study, about T cells of mothers and their children.

Source material: blood. These receptor sequences come from a woman aged 35 to 49 in good health.

The chain links TRBV7-3 to TRBJ1-1; possible D gene TRBD1, 5 bases. CDR3 length: 16 amino acids. V was shortened by 5 bases and J by 3 bases, with 19 bases between the two germline ends. From germline, CDR1 is SGHTA and CDR2 FQGTGA. CDR3 in amino acids: CASSVSGTASYTEAFF. In nucleotides, the CDR3 is TGTGCCAGCAGCGTCTCCGGGACGGCTAGTTACACTGAAGCTTTCTTT.

This clonotype came up a few times. The rearrangement uses TRBV11-2 and TRBJ2-5, with 12 bases aligning to TRBD1. J gave up 11 bases and V 5 bases, and 9 bases lay outside the gene matches. The CDR3 has 14 residues. Germline loops: CDR1 SGHAT, CDR2 FQNNGV. The CDR3 DNA follows: TGTGCCAGCAGCCCTGTGGGACAGGGGGCTGAGCAGTACTTC. It translates to CASSPVGQGAEQYF. The variable domain in full, with the rest retrieved from reference TRBV11-2 and TRBJ2-5, is EAGVAQSPRYKIIEKRQSVAFWCNPISGHATLYWYQQILGQGPKLLIQFQNNGVVDDSQLPKDRFSAERLKGVDSTLKIQPAKLEDSAVYLCASSPVGQGAEQYFGPGTRLLVL.

The J gene is TRBJ1-3, the V gene TRBV29-1; D unresolved. Germline V gene data show CDR1 as SQVTM and CDR2 as ANQGSEA. Between the trimmed V and J ends, which lost 7 bases and 4 bases, there was a span of 8 bases. This CDR3 contains 11 residues. The DNA of the CDR3 is TGCAGCGGACTCCGAGGAAACACCATATATTTT. This translates into CSGLRGNTIYF.

The chain uses TRBV24-1 and TRBJ2-5; 10 positions match TRBD1. The CDR3 consists of 16 residues. Germline CDR1 reads KGHDR; CDR2 reads SFDVKD. Trimming cost V 3 bases and J 1 base; bases outside gene matches: 4. The CDR3 loop reads CATSDVDRGPQETQYF. In nucleotides, the CDR3 is TGTGCCACCAGTGATGTTGACAGGGGGCCCCAAGAGACCCAGTACTTC.

This clonotype was counted many times. This chain links TRBV20-1 with TRBJ2-7; D is uncertain. The germline CDR1 and CDR2 sequences are DFQATT and SNEGSKA (reference sequence). Trimming cost V 2 bases and J 1 base, with 9 bases left between them. This CDR3 contains 13 residues. In DNA form, the CDR3 reads TGCAGTGCTAGAAGTCCAGTTTCCTACGAGCAGTACTTC. Protein: CSARSPVSYEQYF.

The CDR3 loop reads CAISDQGQLTDTQYF. Here the CDR3 DNA reads TGTGCCATCAGTGATCAGGGACAGCTCACAGATACGCAGTATTTT. The chain joins TRBV10-3 to TRBJ2-3, with 7 bases aligning to TRBD1. CDR1 and CDR2 (germline): ENHRY, SYGVKD. Trimming took 3 bases from V and 2 from J; bases not matched to a gene: 5. The CDR3 consists of 15 residues.

With respect to this clonotype: The junction departs from germline at one end; a sequencing error may be responsible. The V gene is TRBV7-1, the J gene TRBJ2-7; 7 bases are shared with TRBD2. TRBV7-1 has ORF status, its function being uncertain. The CDR3 contains 12 residues. CDR3 coding DNA: TGTGCCAGCACCTCGAGAGGGCTAGCGGCGGGGTTC. Translation gives CASTSRGLAAGF.

This clonotype was seen ten or more times. This rearrangement joins TRBV20-1 to TRBJ2-1, with 14 positions matching TRBD2. V dropped 6 bases and J dropped 2; count of bases not matched to a gene: 12. CDR1 and CDR2 from the germline V gene are DFQATT and SNEGSKA (reference sequence). The CDR3 has 18 residues. CDR3 region: CSATQGTSGGPTYNEQFF. The CDR3 bases are TGCAGTGCCACCCAGGGGACTAGCGGGGGTCCAACCTACAATGAGCAGTTCTTC.

This clonotype was found a few times. Germline is not matched at one junction end, which may reflect a read error. The chain couples TRBV18 to TRBJ2-5; tentative D call: TRBD1 (6 bases). The CDR3 contains 13 residues. Germline V lookup: CDR1 KGHSH, CDR2 LQKENI. CDR3 DNA sequence: TGTGTCAGCTCGACAGGCTTGGGGGAGACCCAGTACTTC. Encoded protein: CVSSTGLGETQYF.

The chain couples TRBV19 to TRBJ1-6; D might be TRBD1 (6 bases). In germline, CDR1 is LNHDA, CDR2 SQIVND (reference sequence). V was clipped by 7 bases and J by 4 bases, with 11 bases between them. There are 14 residues in the CDR3. The CDR3 DNA is TGTGCCAGTACCCCTGGACAGTATAATTCACCCCTCCACTTT. Its translation is CASTPGQYNSPLHF.

In this sample, this clonotype turned up a few times. This chain joins TRBV4-3 and TRBJ1-4; D not certain. This CDR3 comprises 15 residues. Between the trimmed V and J ends, which lost 1 base and 4 bases, there was a span of 10 bases. In germline, CDR1 is LGHNA, CDR2 YSLEER. CDR3 DNA: TGCGCCAGCAGCCAAGCTCGCCGTTTTAATGAAAAACTGTTTTTT. Its translation is CASSQARRFNEKLFF.

This clonotype came up many times. The V gene is TRBV7-2, the J gene TRBJ2-5; the D is unclear. CDR3 length: 12 amino acids. V was trimmed by 3 bases and J by 0 bases, leaving 2 bases between them. CDR1 SGHTA and CDR2 FQGNSA come from the germline V gene. The CDR3 DNA is TGTGCCAGCAGCTTCTACCAAGAGACCCAGTACTTC. Translated, it gives CASSFYQETQYF. Full variable domain (missing parts from reference TRBV7-2 and TRBJ2-5): GAGVSQSPSNKVTEKGKDVELRCDPISGHTALYWYRQSLGQGLEFLIYFQGNSAPDKSGLPSDRFSAERTGGSVSTLTIQRTQQEDSAVYLCASSFYQETQYFGPGTRLLVL.